The T cell receptor beta chain described here comes from a study of blood T cell repertoires in COVID-19 (dated by TCRdb to the early 2020s). A note on the overall study: Samples from collaborators originated in the United States, Italy and Spain and spanned both the acute and convalescent phases of COVID-19. Samples were obtained from the ongoing ImmuneRACE study (first 160 participants) and from 1,200 or so subjects provided by 6 global collaborators. Where HLA class I and class II types were available, the types were taken from metadata supplied by the sample provider, not from assay-based typing. The material from the prospective study consisted of cDNA or gDNA derived from T cells, B-cell-depleted T cells, or PBMCs. The dataset comprised deeply sampled blood TCRbeta repertoires from subjects exposed to, actively infected with, or recovered from COVID-19. The repertoires were made available in a free public database intended to serve as a resource for research on the immune response to SARS-CoV-2. A de-identified subject ID, COVID-19 status, age in years and sex were almost always included in the sample metadata. Overall results and qualifications from the work: The amount of clinical and demographic metadata varied by source and participant and was provided uncurated.

With respect to this clone: No antigen is known for it. No qualities accompany the bases; no much larger clone lies one base away.

TCRbeta CDR3 regions were amplified from genomic DNA by means of the immunoSEQ Assay, a bias-controlled multiplex PCR. The original methods were these. The number of nucleated cells in each sample was estimated from the amplification of reference gene primers within the assay. To quantify the absolute abundance of each unique TCRbeta CDR3 rearrangement, sequence reads were collapsed and filtered. For each sample, productive Simpson clonality was calculated as the square root of Simpson's diversity index across productive rearrangements. What TCRdb holds here is the immuneACCESS table cut down to in-frame rearrangements. Part of the clones is not present; checked against another copy, under half of the missing clones reflect an unresolved V gene, and the others are unexplained. The V and J calls and the clone size are those of that table, but D and trimming were determined from the DNA. The sample data list roughly 26,000 clones, and about 92% of these were observed just once. Roughly 2.8% of the sample rests with the top ten.

The collaborating institutions used their own protocols to collect whole blood in K2EDTA tubes. For TCRbeta analysis, collaborators shipped samples in one of three forms: frozen whole blood, isolated PBMCs, or DNA extracted from either of those sample types. Trimming removed 0 bases from V and 0 bases from J; the gene matches leave 13 bases unexplained. CDR1 is given as LNHNV and CDR2 as YYDKDF, both from the germline V gene (reference sequence). There are 20 amino acids in the CDR3, from cysteine to phenylalanine inclusive. The CDR3 DNA has 60 bases and is translated from base 1. The TCR originated in a human donor in a cohort sampled during active COVID-19. The chain is made from TRBV15 and TRBJ1-2; the central 10 bases match TRBD1. Material: peripheral blood. At the DNA level, the sequence is TGTGCCACCAGCAGAGATGGGTTCAACCGGGACAGGGGAGCTAACTATGGCTACACCTTC. The resulting protein is CATSRDGFNRDRGANYGYTF.